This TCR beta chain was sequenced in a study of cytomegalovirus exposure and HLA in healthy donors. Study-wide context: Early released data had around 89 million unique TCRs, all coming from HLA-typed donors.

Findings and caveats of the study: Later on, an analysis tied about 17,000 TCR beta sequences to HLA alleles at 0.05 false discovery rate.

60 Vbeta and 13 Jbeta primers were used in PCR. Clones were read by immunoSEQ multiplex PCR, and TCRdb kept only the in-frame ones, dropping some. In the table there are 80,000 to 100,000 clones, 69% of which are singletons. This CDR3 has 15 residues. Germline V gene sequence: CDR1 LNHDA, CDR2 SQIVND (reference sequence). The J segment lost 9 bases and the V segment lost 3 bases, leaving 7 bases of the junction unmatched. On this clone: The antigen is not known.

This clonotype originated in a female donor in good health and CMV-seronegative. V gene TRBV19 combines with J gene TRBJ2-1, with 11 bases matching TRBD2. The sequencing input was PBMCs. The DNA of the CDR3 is TGTGCCAGTAGTATTTTGACTAGCGGGACGGGTGAGCAGTTCTTC. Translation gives CASSILTSGTGEQFF.